These T cell receptor beta chains were read from a single sample in a study of OX40 agonist ivuxolimab in advanced cancers. Libraries were prepared by immunoSEQ multiplex PCR; TCRdb keeps only in-frame clonotypes and omits some of them. The data show more than 10,000 clones, 80% seen once. The specimen was CD4+ or CD8+ T cells sorted from blood, collected in a trial of the OX40 agonist ivuxolimab. These receptor sequences come from an adult with an advanced solid tumor such as melanoma, head and neck, liver or kidney cancer. Both conserved end residues are part of each CDR3. The D gene is left open where the match is weak. Only part of the rows carry a size: once, few, many, or a class if the clone is expanded.

.	.	TRBV14	TRBJ1-3	CASSQEGRPLGGTIYF	TGTGCCAGCAGCCAAGAGGGAAGGCCTCTAGGAGGCACCATATATTTT
.	.	TRBV5-5	TRBJ1-2	CASSLDSNYGYTF	TGTGCCAGCAGCTTGGACAGTAACTATGGCTACACCTTC
.	.	TRBV5-4	TRBJ1-3	CASSWGNTIYF	TGTGCCAGCAGCTGGGGAAACACCATATATTTT
TRBD2	once	TRBV29-1	TRBJ2-7	CSVETSGSYEQYF	TGCAGCGTCGAGACTAGCGGCTCCTACGAGCAGTACTTC
TRBD2	few	TRBV5-8	TRBJ2-3	CASSPDTSGRAPPDTQYF	TGTGCCAGCAGCCCTGATACTAGCGGGAGGGCCCCGCCAGATACGCAGTATTTT
.	.	TRBV9	TRBJ1-6	CASSAGNSPLHF	TGTGCCAGCAGCGCAGGGAATTCACCCCTCCACTTT
.	.	TRBV19	TRBJ1-1	CASSIVQAGTEAFF	TGTGCCAGTAGTATCGTGCAGGCGGGCACTGAAGCTTTCTTT
TRBD1	.	TRBV2	TRBJ1-2	CASSDREGYTF	TGTGCCAGCAGCGACAGGGAAGGCTACACCTTC
TRBD1	.	TRBV6-6	TRBJ1-2	CASSSPPWDSTYGYTF	TGTGCCAGCAGTTCCCCTCCCTGGGACAGTACCTATGGCTACACCTTC
TRBD2	.	TRBV5-1	TRBJ2-1	CASSLAGGPNEQFF	TGCGCCAGCAGCTTAGCGGGGGGGCCCAATGAGCAGTTCTTC
.	.	TRBV5-5	TRBJ1-1	CASRADGGKDTEAFF	TGTGCCAGCAGAGCCGATGGGGGGAAGGACACTGAAGCTTTCTTT
.	.	TRBV7-9	TRBJ1-5	CASSLAGAVSNQPQHF	TGTGCCAGCAGCTTAGCCGGAGCAGTCTCCAATCAGCCCCAGCATTTT
.	.	TRBV19	TRBJ1-2	CASSLANYGYTF	TGTGCCAGTAGTTTGGCTAACTATGGCTACACCTTC
.	.	TRBV4-1	TRBJ2-1	CASSQDAGDYNEQFF	TGCGCCAGCAGCCAAGATGCTGGGGACTACAATGAGCAGTTCTTC
.	medium-sized	TRBV7-9	TRBJ1-4	CASSMDWTTNEKLFF	TGTGCCAGCAGCATGGACTGGACAACAAATGAAAAACTGTTTTTT
.	.	TRBV5-6	TRBJ1-1	CASSRAGRAFF	TGTGCCAGCAGCCGGGCCGGAAGGGCTTTCTTT
.	.	TRBV5-6	TRBJ1-1	CASSATAMNTEAFF	TGTGCCAGCAGCGCGACGGCCATGAACACTGAAGCTTTCTTT
.	.	TRBV11-2	TRBJ1-4	CASSSPSRGHNEKLFF	TGTGCCAGCAGCTCCCCCTCGAGGGGCCATAATGAAAAACTGTTTTTT
.	.	TRBV9	TRBJ2-4	CASSAPSAGAKNIQYF	TGTGCCAGCAGCGCCCCTAGCGCCGGAGCCAAAAACATTCAGTACTTC
.	.	TRBV7-3	TRBJ2-1	CASSSGAGPYNEQFF	TGTGCCAGCAGCTCCGGAGCGGGTCCCTACAATGAGCAGTTCTTC
.	.	TRBV7-9	TRBJ2-7	CASSPAGGPPYEQYF	TGTGCCAGCAGCCCCGCCGGGGGCCCCCCCTACGAGCAGTACTTC
TRBD1	.	TRBV9	TRBJ1-1	CASSVGDSMNTEAFF	TGTGCCAGCAGCGTAGGGGACAGTATGAACACTGAAGCTTTCTTT
.	.	TRBV30	TRBJ2-1	CAWSVASEQFF	TGTGCCTGGAGTGTAGCTTCGGAGCAGTTCTTC
.	.	TRBV6-4	TRBJ2-1	CASSATGGEYNEQFF	TGTGCCAGCAGTGCAACAGGGGGGGAGTACAATGAGCAGTTCTTC
.	.	TRBV5-1	TRBJ2-7	CASSPGTTSDEQYF	TGCGCCAGCAGCCCTGGGACCACGTCCGACGAGCAGTACTTC
TRBD1	.	TRBV2	TRBJ1-5	CASSQGWTGGYQPQHF	TGTGCCAGCAGTCAAGGATGGACAGGAGGTTATCAGCCCCAGCATTTT
.	.	TRBV11-2	TRBJ2-2	CASSAVIPGELFF	TGTGCCAGCAGCGCGGTTATTCCCGGGGAGCTGTTTTTT
.	few	TRBV7-2	TRBJ2-7	CASSFPGDEQYF	TGTGCCAGCAGCTTCCCAGGGGACGAGCAGTACTTC
TRBD1	once	TRBV9	TRBJ1-5	CASSPGAGGGQPQHF	TGTGCCAGCAGCCCTGGGGCAGGGGGCGGTCAGCCCCAGCATTTT
TRBD2	.	TRBV10-3	TRBJ2-7	CAISEPSGRDEQYF	TGTGCCATCAGTGAGCCTAGCGGGAGGGACGAGCAGTACTTC
.	.	TRBV4-1	TRBJ2-7	CASSQEDSYSYEQYF	TGCGCCAGCAGCCAAGAAGACAGCTACTCCTACGAGCAGTACTTC
TRBD2	.	TRBV9	TRBJ2-3	CASSVKRGTSGRNTSSTDTQYF	TGTGCCAGCAGCGTAAAAAGGGGGACTAGCGGGAGGAATACATCTAGCACAGATACGCAGTATTTT
TRBD2	once	TRBV10-2	TRBJ2-3	CASGTSGGEDTQYF	TGCGCCAGTGGGACTAGCGGGGGGGAAGATACGCAGTATTTT
TRBD2	.	TRBV16	TRBJ2-1	CASSQVRREGYNEQFF	TGTGCCAGCAGCCAAGTTCGCCGGGAGGGTTACAATGAGCAGTTCTTC
TRBD2	.	TRBV15	TRBJ2-3	CATSRDLAGGWTDTQYF	TGTGCCACCAGCAGAGATCTTGCGGGGGGGTGGACAGATACGCAGTATTTT
.	.	TRBV4-2	TRBJ2-1	CASSQEGGGRRDEQFF	TGTGCCAGCAGCCAAGAAGGGGGGGGCCGGAGGGATGAGCAGTTCTTC
.	.	TRBV18	TRBJ2-1	CASSPPPTGRHEQFF	TGTGCCAGCTCACCACCCCCGACAGGGAGGCATGAGCAGTTCTTC
TRBD2	.	TRBV11-2	TRBJ2-1	CASSWSGSSYNEQFF	TGTGCCAGCAGCTGGAGCGGGAGCTCCTACAATGAGCAGTTCTTC
TRBD1	.	TRBV4-1	TRBJ1-2	CASSLGQGVYGYTF	TGCGCCAGCAGCCTTGGACAGGGAGTCTATGGCTACACCTTC